This passage covers 9 T cell receptor beta chains from one sample sequenced in a study of immune heterogeneity within non-small cell lung tumors listed by TCRdb under 2018. Genomic DNA was extracted from bulk tumor tissue and used as the TCR template, and roughly 600 ng gDNA was amplified per sample. During surgery, several biopsies were collected from each primary tumor and placed as far from one another as possible within the tumor mass. Patients in the study cohort, which was described as untreated, were newly diagnosed NSCLC cases going through curative surgery. The sample was run on a HiSeq X Ten. The TCR beta CDR3 region was amplified with a multiplex PCR system whose first round of about 11 cycles used 32 V-gene forward primers and 13 J-gene reverse primers. Starting from the raw public reads, TCRdb applied fastp trimming at Q25, assembled clones with MiXCR and retained in-frame beta chains. Merged by CDR3 protein, the rows form single entries marked with the most common genes and DNA. The sample records roughly 23,000 distinct CDR3 sequences, around a quarter of which are singletons. Around 3.8% of the sample is held by the ten biggest clonotypes.

Specimen: lung tumor tissue. The receptors stem from a man aged 40-49 years with non-small cell lung cancer.

This clonotype has a handful of counts. This sequence joins TRBV12-5 and TRBJ1-1, with unresolved D. Germline values: CDR1 LGHNT, CDR2 FRNRAP. The V and J ends lost 7 bases and 4 bases respectively, with 4 bases between them. This CDR3 region has 10 residues. The CDR3 nucleotides read TGTGCTAGTGCGACCACTGAAGCTTTCTTT. Its protein is CASATTEAFF.

This clonotype has more than one count but fewer than ten. The chain carries TRBV6-1 and TRBJ1-2, with D perhaps TRBD1 (6 bases). V was pared by 6 bases and J by 0 bases, with 8 bases between. Germline CDR1 and CDR2: MNHNS and SASEGT. This CDR3 has 13 residues. The CDR3 loop is CASRRTANYGYTF. The CDR3 DNA sequence: TGTGCCAGCAGGCGGACAGCTAACTATGGCTACACCTTC.

This clonotype was recorded many times. The rearrangement joins TRBV5-6 to TRBJ2-7; 7 bases agree with TRBD2. This CDR3 contains 15 residues. Germline V gives CDR1 SGHDT, CDR2 YYEEEE. J was trimmed by 0 bases and V by 4 bases; bases with no gene match: 7. In DNA, the CDR3 is TGTGCCAGCAGCCCGGCGGGAGCGAGCTCCTACGAGCAGTACTTC. This encodes CASSPAGASSYEQYF.

J is TRBJ1-1 and V is TRBV12-3 or TRBV12-4; TRBD1 matches 9 bases. V was pared by 6 bases and J by 6 bases, with 8 bases of the junction left unmatched. The CDR3 sequence is 14 residues long. The DNA for the CDR3 is TGTGCCAGCAGACGGACAGGGGTCTTGTCTGAAGCTTTCTTT. This gives the protein CASRRTGVLSEAFF.

Concerning this clonotype itself: The germline gene is not matched at one end of the junction; a read error may be the cause. V usage is TRBV7-9 and J usage is TRBJ1-5; the D gene is possibly TRBD1 (5 bases). The CDR3 has 13 residues. Germline CDR1 reads SEHNR; CDR2 reads FQNEAQ (reference sequence). CDR3 nucleotides: TGTGCCATCAGCCGGGACAGCAATCAGCCCCAGCATTTT. Its protein product is CAISRDSNQPQHF.

This clonotype has ten or more counts. The V call is TRBV6-1, the J call TRBJ2-3; D is unclear. CDR3 length: 13 residues. Germline V gene sequence: CDR1 MNHNS, CDR2 SASEGT. The V gene lost 8 bases and the J gene lost 2 bases, with 11 bases spanning the gap. CDR3 protein: CASSKGYTDTQYF. CDR3 DNA: TGTGCCAGCTCTAAGGGCTACACAGATACGCAGTATTTT.

The chain joins TRBV20-1 to TRBJ2-1; 8 nucleotides agree with TRBD1. Looked up from germline, CDR1 is DFQATT and CDR2 is SNEGSKA (reference sequence). J lost 7 bases, V lost 2 bases, and 13 bases had no gene match. The CDR3 consists of 16 residues. The CDR3: CSARSPRTGTSNEQFF. The CDR3 nucleotides are TGCAGTGCTAGATCCCCCAGGACAGGGACGTCAAATGAGCAGTTCTTC.

This clonotype was recorded a few times. The genes are TRBV24-1 and TRBJ2-2; no definite D call. This CDR3 is built from 12 residues. Trimming removed 7 bases at V and 4 bases at J, with 6 bases between. CDR1 is KGHDR and CDR2 is SFDVKD in the germline V gene. In DNA form, the CDR3 reads TGTGCCACCAGCTGGGGCACCGGGGAGCTGTTTTTT. Protein: CATSWGTGELFF.

This clonotype has more than one count but fewer than ten. The V gene is TRBV20-1, the J gene TRBJ1-2; D is undetermined. Trimming pared 4 bases from V and 0 bases from J, leaving 12 bases between. The CDR3 length is 14 residues. Germline lookup yields CDR1 DFQATT and CDR2 SNEGSKA (reference sequence). The CDR3 is CSAITGLANYGYTF. Written as DNA, the CDR3 is TGCAGTGCTATTACGGGCCTAGCTAACTATGGCTACACCTTC.